The 11 T cell receptor beta chains below come from one sample, sequenced in a study of CD8 T cells in ankylosing spondylitis. One entry per CDR3 protein, called by TCRdb with MiXCR from the 5' RACE reads. The table shows some 130,000 distinct CDR3 sequences, with roughly 13% occurring only once. Sample: blood, either unsorted or a sorted T cell fraction (not recorded which). These TCRs come from a female donor with ankylosing spondylitis or in good health (not recorded which).

At least ten counts were recorded for this clonotype. The V gene is TRBV4-1, the J gene TRBJ1-1, with 10 positions matching TRBD1. The V segment lost 5 bases and the J segment 0 bases; nucleotides outside the gene matches: 6. Germline CDR1 is MGHRA and CDR2 is YSYEKL. CDR3 length: 16 amino acids. CDR3 coding DNA: TGCGCCAGCAGCTACACGGACAGGGGGTTGAACACTGAAGCTTTCTTT. This gives the protein CASSYTDRGLNTEAFF.

A word on this clonotype: This sequence may be a read error, since a much larger clone differs from it by one base. This chain uses TRBV3-1 with TRBJ1-5; D is unresolved. The CDR3 totals 14 residues. Germline V CDR1 and CDR2: LGHDT, YNNKEL (reference sequence). The CDR3 here is CDSSLSMGNQPQHF. CDR3 DNA sequence: TGTGACAGCAGCCTTTCAATGGGCAATCAGCCCCAGCATTTT.

This clonotype was detected many times. The rearrangement uses TRBV12-3 or TRBV12-4 and TRBJ2-1; D is undetermined. The CDR3 runs to 14 residues. Trimming pared 3 bases from V and 9 bases from J, leaving 15 bases between. CDR3 in amino acids: CASSFMYGTAEQFF. The CDR3 DNA reads TGTGCCAGCAGTTTCATGTACGGAACAGCTGAGCAGTTCTTC.

This clonotype has just a few counts. The chain is built from TRBV18 and TRBJ2-1; a weak D match, TRBD1 (5 bases). V was pared by 1 base and J by 7 bases, with 5 bases between. CDR3 length equals 12 residues. Germline CDR1 reads KGHSH; CDR2 reads LQKENI. CDR3 sequence: CASSPQGNEQFF. The CDR3 coding sequence is TGTGCCAGCTCACCACAGGGGAATGAGCAGTTCTTC.

This clonotype has at least ten counts. The chain recombines TRBV12-3 or TRBV12-4 with TRBJ2-7; D unresolved. The CDR3 totals 13 residues. The CDR3 nucleotides read TGTGCAAGCCGTGGGCAGCGCTCCTACGAGCAGTACTTC. Protein sequence: CASRGQRSYEQYF.

This clonotype was observed at least ten times. The chain carries TRBV20-1 and TRBJ2-1; 9 bases map to TRBD1. V trimming: 3 bases; J trimming: 7 bases; junction bases outside the gene matches: 1. The germline CDR1 and CDR2 sequences are DFQATT and SNEGSKA (reference sequence). The CDR3 has 12 amino acids. CDR3 sequence: CSASGTGNEQFF. CDR3 in DNA: TGCAGTGCTAGCGGGACAGGGAATGAGCAGTTCTTC.

This clonotype was seen ten or more times. This sequence joins TRBV7-2 and TRBJ1-5; no clear D. This CDR3 is 15 amino acids long. Germline V gives CDR1 SGHTA, CDR2 FQGNSA. With 1 base removed from V and 0 bases from J, the gap between germline ends came to 7 bases. CDR3 region: CASSLGTDSNQPQHF. In nucleotides, the CDR3 is TGTGCCAGCAGCTTAGGTACAGATAGCAATCAGCCCCAGCATTTT.

As to this clonotype: This clone may be a read error of a much larger clone one base away. As the CDR3 is not closed by the conserved phenylalanine or tryptophan, this likely results from a read error. V is TRBV7-8 and J is TRBJ1-4; D possibly corresponds to TRBD1 (5 bases). From germline, CDR1 is SGHVS and CDR2 FQNEAQ. V was trimmed by 1 base and J by 8 bases, leaving 14 bases between them. The CDR3 is 15 residues long. CDR3 in amino acids: CASSLVGGGGEKLFL. The CDR3 region has the DNA TGTGCCAGCAGCTTAGTGGGCGGGGGAGGCGAAAAACTGTTTTTG.

The chain is built from TRBV20-1 and TRBJ2-3; 9 bases agree with TRBD2. From germline, CDR1 is DFQATT and CDR2 SNEGSKA (reference sequence). V gave up 5 bases and J gave up 1 base; unmatched junction bases: 4. This CDR3 has 14 residues. The CDR3 is CSAPLAGGTDTQYF. CDR3 bases: TGCAGTGCTCCTTTAGCGGGGGGCACAGATACGCAGTATTTT.

This clonotype came up a few times. This chain joins TRBV14 and TRBJ1-4; D unclear. Germline CDR1 SGHDN, CDR2 FVKESK. V was clipped by 3 bases and J by 7 bases, with 9 bases between them. CDR3 length equals 13 residues. The DNA of the CDR3 is TGTGCCAGCAGCCACCTCGGGAGTGAAAAACTGTTTTTT. Translating it yields CASSHLGSEKLFF. Supplemented by reference TRBV14 and TRBJ1-4, the full variable domain reads EAGVTQFPSHSVIEKGQTVTLRCDPISGHDNLYWYRRVMGKEIKFLLHFVKESKQDESGMPNNRFLAERTGGTYSTLKVQPAELEDSGVYFCASSHLGSEKLFFGSGTQLSVL.

The chain combines TRBV12-3 or TRBV12-4 with TRBJ1-5, with a tentative D call TRBD1 (5 bases). V was clipped by 5 bases and J by 7 bases, with 9 bases between them. This CDR3 comprises 12 residues. DNA of the CDR3: TGTGCCAGCAGTACAGGATTCCAGCCCCAGCATTTT. This sequence encodes CASSTGFQPQHF.